This T cell receptor beta chain was recovered during a study of neurological immune-mediated disorders (dated by TCRdb to between 2018 and 2021). Regarding the complete study: Of the approximately 34 multiple sclerosis patients, about 30 had relapsing-remitting MS and 3 had secondary progressive MS. Alongside PBMC samples, the set of about 100 TCR-beta libraries contained longitudinal samples, technical triplicates, and paired CD4+ and CD8+ T-cell subsets that had been sorted. Peripheral blood TCR-beta repertoires from HTLV-I-associated myelopathy (HAM/TSP) patients, multiple sclerosis patients and healthy controls were compared by UMI-based sequencing. The cohort included 68 subjects: approximately 15 with HAM/TSP, about 34 with multiple sclerosis, and some 20 healthy controls.

cDNA was synthesized by template-switch 5'RACE using a primer with a 10-nucleotide random unique molecular identifier that tagged each TCR transcript. Over 200 million TCR-beta sequences, covering 15-18 subjects, were produced in each sequencing run. The RNeasy kit was used for extraction of total RNA. The KAPA Real-time Library Amplification kit was used to amplify TCR-beta VDJ regions with primers for the TCR constant region and the 5'RACE anchor. Sample indexes and Illumina adaptors were added in a first PCR, and a second PCR then increased library yield. After Ampure bead purification, the roughly 650 bp TCR product was size-selected on a 2% E-gel SizeSelection system. Before pooling, library quality was checked on a Bioanalyzer, concentration was measured with Qubit, and libraries were quantified with the Kapa Library Quantification kit. An Illumina HiSeq 2500 sequenced the libraries paired-end 2 x 150 bp. To increase sequence diversity, roughly 25-31% phiX was spiked into each library pool. The original methods were these. The quality-filtered reads were processed with the UMI-based MiGEC pipeline, whose error correction step removed more than 85% of the raw TCR sequences. VDJ genes were aligned to IMGT germline references, and clonotypes were defined by unique CDR3 amino acid sequence plus V-J genes. VDJtools evaluated clonal expansion, Shannon diversity and CDR3 relatedness (CalcPairwiseDistances, ClusterSamples); CLCbio workbench built phylogenetic trees. Clones with at least 8 unique UMIs were defined as expanded, with this threshold being based on coefficient-of-variation modelling across technical triplicates. Through fastp at Q25 and MiXCR, TCRdb rebuilt clones from the public reads, retaining in-frame beta chains. Every distinct CDR3 protein forms one entry, paired with its most common genes and DNA. The V and J calls here are based on TCRdb, not the publication. This sample has 66,000 or so distinct CDR3 sequences in its table, and approximately 5.2% of those were observed once. The ten biggest clones cover about 3% of the sample.

For the unsorted PBMC libraries, 2 million PBMCs were stored in RNAlater at -80 degrees C until RNA extraction and were used to generate the libraries. The multiple sclerosis patients were enrolled in a US clinical protocol that used magnetic resonance imaging to evaluate disease progression. PBMCs were separated from peripheral blood using Ficoll-Hypaque density gradient centrifugation and then cryopreserved in liquid nitrogen. At the junction V is shortened by 6 bases and J by 5 bases; bases outside the gene matches: 4. The CDR3 measures 13 amino acids from cysteine to phenylalanine. The CDR3 DNA has 39 bases and is translated from base 1. Note on this clonotype: What antigen it recognizes has not been identified. No base quality information exists; no much larger clone differs at one position.

The study at large found these results: No clinical or MRI features were associated with the MS cluster, and the authors said that larger cohorts are needed. Expanded clones from different subjects shared no identical CDR3 amino acid sequences, which suggests that TCR-beta repertoires were private in all groups. Phylogenetic analysis grouped repertoires from 18 of 34 MS patients into a cluster of related CDR3 sequences, suggesting a possible repertoire-level signature. TCR clonal expansion was highest in HAM/TSP patients and lowest in MS patients, with MS patients falling below even healthy controls.

Sequencing was carried out using PBMCs. Recombination joined TRBV12-3 or TRBV12-4 with TRBJ1-3, and TRBD1 matches 7 of the central bases. The TCR sequence derives from a woman aged 30 to 39 with multiple sclerosis. The DNA is as follows: TGTGCCAGCAGGGACAGGAGACGAAACACCATATATTTT. Its protein reads: CASRDRRRNTIYF.